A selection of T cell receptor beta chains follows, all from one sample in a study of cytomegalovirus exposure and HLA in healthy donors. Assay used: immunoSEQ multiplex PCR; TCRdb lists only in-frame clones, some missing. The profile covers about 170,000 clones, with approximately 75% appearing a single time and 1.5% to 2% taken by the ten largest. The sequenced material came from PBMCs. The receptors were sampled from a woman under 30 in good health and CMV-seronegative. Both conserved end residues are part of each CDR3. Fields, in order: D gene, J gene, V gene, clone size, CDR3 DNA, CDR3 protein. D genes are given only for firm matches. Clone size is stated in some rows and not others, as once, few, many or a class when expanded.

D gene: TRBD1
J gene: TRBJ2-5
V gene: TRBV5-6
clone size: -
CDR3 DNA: TGTGCCAGCAGCGCGACAGGGCCAGAGACCCAGTACTTC
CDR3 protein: CASSATGPETQYF

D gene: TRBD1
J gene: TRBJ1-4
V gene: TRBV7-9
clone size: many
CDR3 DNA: TGTGCCAGCAGCTTAGGAGCCGCCCGGACAGGTTCAACTAATGAAAAACTGTTTTTT
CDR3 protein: CASSLGAARTGSTNEKLFF

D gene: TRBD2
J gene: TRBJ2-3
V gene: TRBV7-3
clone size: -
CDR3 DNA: TGTGCCAGCAGCCCAGGGGCTAGCGGGGGCACAGATACGCAGTATTTT
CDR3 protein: CASSPGASGGTDTQYF

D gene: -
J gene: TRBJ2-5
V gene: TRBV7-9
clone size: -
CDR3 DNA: TGTGCCAGCAGGCCTGCACGTTCAGAAGAGACCCAGTACTTC
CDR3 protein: CASRPARSEETQYF

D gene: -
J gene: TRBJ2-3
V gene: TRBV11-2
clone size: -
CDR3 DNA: TGTGCCAGCAGCTTAGACGCGGTCGGTGGCGGATTTGCTAGCACAGATACGCAGTATTTT
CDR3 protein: CASSLDAVGGGFASTDTQYF

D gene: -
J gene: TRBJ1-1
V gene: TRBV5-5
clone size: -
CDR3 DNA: TGTGCCAGCAGCCCACAGTCTGCGAGCACTGAAGCTTTCTTT
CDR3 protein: CASSPQSASTEAFF

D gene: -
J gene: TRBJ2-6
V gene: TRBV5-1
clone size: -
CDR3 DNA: TGCGCCAGCAGCTTCCCCAGCTCTGGGGCCAACGTCCTGACTTTC
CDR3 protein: CASSFPSSGANVLTF

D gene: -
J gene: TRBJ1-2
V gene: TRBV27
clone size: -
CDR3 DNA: TGTGCCAGCAGTTTACGCGGGGTTTATGGCTACACCTTC
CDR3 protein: CASSLRGVYGYTF

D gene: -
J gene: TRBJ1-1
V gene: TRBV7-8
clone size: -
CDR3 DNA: TGTGCCAGTTGGGCCGGGACTCTCTACCCTGAAGCTTTCTTT
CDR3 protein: CASWAGTLYPEAFF

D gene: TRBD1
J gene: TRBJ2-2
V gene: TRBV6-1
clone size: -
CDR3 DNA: TGTGCCAGCAGTGTGACAGGGATCGGGGAGCTGTTTTTT
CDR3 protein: CASSVTGIGELFF

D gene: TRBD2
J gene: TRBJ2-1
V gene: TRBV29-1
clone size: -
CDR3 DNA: TGCAGCGTAACCGGGACTAGCGGGACTAGTGAGCAGTTCTTC
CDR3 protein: CSVTGTSGTSEQFF

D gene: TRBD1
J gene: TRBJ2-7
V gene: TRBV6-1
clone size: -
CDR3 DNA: TGTGCCAGCAGTCGGACAGGGAGTTCCTACGAGCAGTACTTC
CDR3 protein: CASSRTGSSYEQYF

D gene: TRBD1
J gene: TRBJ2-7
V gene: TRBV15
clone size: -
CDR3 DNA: TGTGCCACCAGCAGGGGTTATCTTACCGGGACAGGGGACCACGAGCAGTACTTC
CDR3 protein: CATSRGYLTGTGDHEQYF

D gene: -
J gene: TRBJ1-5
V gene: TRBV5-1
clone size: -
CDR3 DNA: TGCGCCAGCAGCTTGGATTTCGGCGTGACAGGCAATCAGCCCCAGCATTTT
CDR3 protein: CASSLDFGVTGNQPQHF

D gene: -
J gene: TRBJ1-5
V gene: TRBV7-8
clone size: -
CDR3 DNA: TGTGCCAGCAGCCCGGAATACAGGGGCAATCAGCCCCAGCATTTT
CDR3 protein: CASSPEYRGNQPQHF

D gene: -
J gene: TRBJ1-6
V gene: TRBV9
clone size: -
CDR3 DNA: TGTGCCAGCAGCCCCGAAGGGGCACCCCTCCACTTT
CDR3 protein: CASSPEGAPLHF

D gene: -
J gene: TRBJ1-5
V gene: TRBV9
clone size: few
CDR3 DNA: TGTGCCAGCAGCGGCCGAGACAATCAGCCCCAGCATTTT
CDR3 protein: CASSGRDNQPQHF

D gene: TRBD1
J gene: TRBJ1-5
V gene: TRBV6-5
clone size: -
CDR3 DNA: TGTGCCAGCAGTCGCGACAGGGGGTCCAATCAGCCCCAGCATTTT
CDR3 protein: CASSRDRGSNQPQHF

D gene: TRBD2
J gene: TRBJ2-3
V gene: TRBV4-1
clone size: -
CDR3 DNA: TGCGCCAGCAGCGAACTAGCGGGGGGCCGCTACACAGATACGCAGTATTTT
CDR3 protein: CASSELAGGRYTDTQYF

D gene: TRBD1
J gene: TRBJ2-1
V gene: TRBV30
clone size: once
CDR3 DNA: TGTGCCTGCCTACTCCGAGGGACAGTAATTAAGGGCTCCTACAATGAGCAGTTCTTC
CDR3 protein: CACLLRGTVIKGSYNEQFF

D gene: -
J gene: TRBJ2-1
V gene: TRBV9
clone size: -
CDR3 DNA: TGTGCCAGCAGCGTGACGGGGAATGAGCAGTTCTTC
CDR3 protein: CASSVTGNEQFF

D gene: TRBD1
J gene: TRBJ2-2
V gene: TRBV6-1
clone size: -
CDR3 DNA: TGTGCCAGCAGTGCCCAGGACAGGGGTTTATTCGGGGAGCTGTTTTTT
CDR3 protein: CASSAQDRGLFGELFF

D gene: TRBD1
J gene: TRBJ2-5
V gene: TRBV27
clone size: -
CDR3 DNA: TGTGCCAGCAGTTTATCCCGCATTCCCGGGACAGGAGCTCAAGAGACCCAGTACTTC
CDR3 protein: CASSLSRIPGTGAQETQYF

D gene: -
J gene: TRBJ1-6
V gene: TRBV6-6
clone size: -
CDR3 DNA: TGTGCCAGCAGTTACGGGGGGGAGGGACAAACTTCCCTCCACTTT
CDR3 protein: CASSYGGEGQTSLHF

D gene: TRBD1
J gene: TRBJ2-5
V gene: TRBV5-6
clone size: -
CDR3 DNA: TGTGCCAGCATCCTGGGACAGGGTTACTTCGGTACGGAGACCCAGTACTTC
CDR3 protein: CASILGQGYFGTETQYF